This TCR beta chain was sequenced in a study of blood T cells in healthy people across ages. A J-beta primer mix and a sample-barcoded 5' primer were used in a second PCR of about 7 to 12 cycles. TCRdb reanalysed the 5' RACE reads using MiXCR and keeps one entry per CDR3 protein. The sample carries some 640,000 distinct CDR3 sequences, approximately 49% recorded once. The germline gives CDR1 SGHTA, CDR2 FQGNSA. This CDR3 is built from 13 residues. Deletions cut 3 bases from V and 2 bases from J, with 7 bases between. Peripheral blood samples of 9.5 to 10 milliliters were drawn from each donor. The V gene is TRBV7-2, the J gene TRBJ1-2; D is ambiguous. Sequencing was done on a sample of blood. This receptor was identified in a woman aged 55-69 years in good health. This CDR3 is CASSFSDNYGYTF. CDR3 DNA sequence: TGTGCCAGCAGCTTTTCAGACAACTATGGCTACACCTTC.